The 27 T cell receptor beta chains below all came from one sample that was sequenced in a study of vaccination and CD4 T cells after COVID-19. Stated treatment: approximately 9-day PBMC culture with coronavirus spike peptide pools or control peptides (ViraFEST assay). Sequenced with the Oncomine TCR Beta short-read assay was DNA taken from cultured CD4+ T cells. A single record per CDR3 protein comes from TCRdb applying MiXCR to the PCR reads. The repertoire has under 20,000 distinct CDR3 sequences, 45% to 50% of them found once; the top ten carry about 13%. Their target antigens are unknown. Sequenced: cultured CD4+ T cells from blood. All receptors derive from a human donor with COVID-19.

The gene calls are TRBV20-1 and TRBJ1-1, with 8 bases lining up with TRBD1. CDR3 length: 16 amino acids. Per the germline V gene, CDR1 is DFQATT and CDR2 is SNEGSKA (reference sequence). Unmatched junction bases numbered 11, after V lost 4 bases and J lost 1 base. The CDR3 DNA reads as TGCAGTGCTATCGATAGCGACAGGGGCACGAACACTGAAGCTTTCTTT. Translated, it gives CSAIDSDRGTNTEAFF.

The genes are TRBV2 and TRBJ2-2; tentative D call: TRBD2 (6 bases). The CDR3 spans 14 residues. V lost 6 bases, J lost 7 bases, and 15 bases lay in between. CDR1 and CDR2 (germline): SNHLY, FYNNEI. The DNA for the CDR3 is TGTGCCAGCAGCGAGGGCAGGGAGGTCGGGGAGCTGTTTTTT. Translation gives CASSEGREVGELFF.

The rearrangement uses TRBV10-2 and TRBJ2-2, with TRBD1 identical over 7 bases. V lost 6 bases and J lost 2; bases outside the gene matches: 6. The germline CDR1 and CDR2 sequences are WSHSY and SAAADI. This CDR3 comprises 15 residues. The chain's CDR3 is CASSLTGTNTGELFF. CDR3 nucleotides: TGCGCCAGCAGCTTGACAGGGACAAACACCGGGGAGCTGTTTTTT.

CDR3 residues: CASSGTAYGYTF. The CDR3 nucleotides read TGTGCCAGCAGTGGGACAGCCTATGGCTACACCTTC. The rearrangement links TRBV25-1 to TRBJ1-2; D possibly corresponds to TRBD1 (6 bases). V lost 4 bases and J 4 bases, leaving 7 bases between the germline ends. Germline CDR1 reads MGHDK; CDR2 reads SYGVNS. This CDR3 has 12 amino acids.

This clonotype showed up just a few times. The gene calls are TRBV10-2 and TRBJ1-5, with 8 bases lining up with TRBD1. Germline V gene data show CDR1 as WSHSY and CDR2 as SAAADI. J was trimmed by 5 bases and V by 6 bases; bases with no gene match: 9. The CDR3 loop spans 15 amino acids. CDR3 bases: TGCGCCAGCAGCGACAGGGGCTCGCGGGATCAGCCCCAGCATTTT. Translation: CASSDRGSRDQPQHF.

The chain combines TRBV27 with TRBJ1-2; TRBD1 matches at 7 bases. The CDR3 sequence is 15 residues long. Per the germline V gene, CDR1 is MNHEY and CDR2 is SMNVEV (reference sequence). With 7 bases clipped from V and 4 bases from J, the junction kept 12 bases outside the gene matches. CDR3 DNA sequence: TGTGCCAGCACCCGATCCGGGGACAGCTGCTATGGCTACACCTTC. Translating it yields CASTRSGDSCYGYTF.

The CDR3 DNA follows: TGTGCCAGCAGCGTACATGGGGGGAGCAATCAGCCCCAGCATTTT. Protein product: CASSVHGGSNQPQHF. The chain joins TRBV9 to TRBJ1-5; a weak D match, TRBD1 (5 bases). Trimming removed 1 base from V and 1 base from J, with 9 bases in between. CDR1 is SGDLS and CDR2 is YYNGEE in the germline V gene. CDR3 length: 15 residues. Drawing the rest from reference TRBV9 and TRBJ1-5, the complete variable domain is DSGVTQTPKHLITATGQRVTLRCSPRSGDLSVYWYQQSLDQGLQFLIQYYNGEERAKGNILERFSAQQFPDLHSELNLSSLELGDSALYFCASSVHGGSNQPQHFGDGTRLSIL.

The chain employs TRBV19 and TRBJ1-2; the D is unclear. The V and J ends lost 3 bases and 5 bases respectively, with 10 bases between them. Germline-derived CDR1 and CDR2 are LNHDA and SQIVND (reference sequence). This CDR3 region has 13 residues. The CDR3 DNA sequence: TGTGCCAGTAGTATCGCCGGGTCTTATGGCTACACCTTC. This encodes CASSIAGSYGYTF.

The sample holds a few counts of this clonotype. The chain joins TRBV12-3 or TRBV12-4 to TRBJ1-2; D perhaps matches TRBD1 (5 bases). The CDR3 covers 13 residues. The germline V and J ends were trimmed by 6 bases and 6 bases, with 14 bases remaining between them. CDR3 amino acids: CASSGTQGHGYTF. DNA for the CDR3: TGTGCCAGCAGCGGGACGCAGGGACATGGCTACACCTTC.

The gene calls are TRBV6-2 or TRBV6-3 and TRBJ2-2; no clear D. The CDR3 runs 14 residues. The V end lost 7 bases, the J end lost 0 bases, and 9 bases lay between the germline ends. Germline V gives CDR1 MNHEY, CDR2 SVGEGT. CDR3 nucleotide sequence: TGTGCCAGCACCCGGGCAGCGAACACCGGGGAGCTGTTTTTT. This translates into CASTRAANTGELFF.

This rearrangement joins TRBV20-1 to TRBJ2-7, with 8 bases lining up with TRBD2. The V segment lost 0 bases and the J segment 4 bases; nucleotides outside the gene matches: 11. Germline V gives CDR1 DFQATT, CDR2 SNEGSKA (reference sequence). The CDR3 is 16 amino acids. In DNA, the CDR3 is TGCAGTGCTAGAGATGCTTCCGCGGGGGGTAGTTACGAGCAGTACTTC. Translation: CSARDASAGGSYEQYF.

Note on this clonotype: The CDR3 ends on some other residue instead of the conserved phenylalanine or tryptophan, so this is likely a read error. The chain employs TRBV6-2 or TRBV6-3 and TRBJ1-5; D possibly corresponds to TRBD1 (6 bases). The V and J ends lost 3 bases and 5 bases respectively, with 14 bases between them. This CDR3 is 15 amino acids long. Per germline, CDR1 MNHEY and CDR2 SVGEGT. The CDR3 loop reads CASSYGGAGYQPQHL. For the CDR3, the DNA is TGTGCCAGCAGTTATGGGGGCGCGGGGTATCAGCCCCAGCATTTG.

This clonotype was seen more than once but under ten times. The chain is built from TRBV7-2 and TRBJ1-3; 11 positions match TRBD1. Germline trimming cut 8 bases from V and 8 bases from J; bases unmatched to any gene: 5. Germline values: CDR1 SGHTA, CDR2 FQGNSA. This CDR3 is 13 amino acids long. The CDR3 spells CASGGDRGDTIYF. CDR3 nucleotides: TGTGCCAGCGGGGGGGACAGGGGGGACACCATATATTTT. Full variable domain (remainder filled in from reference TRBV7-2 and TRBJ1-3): GAGVSQSPSNKVTEKGKDVELRCDPISGHTALYWYRQSLGQGLEFLIYFQGNSAPDKSGLPSDRFSAERTGGSVSTLTIQRTQQEDSAVYLCASGGDRGDTIYFGEGSWLTVV.

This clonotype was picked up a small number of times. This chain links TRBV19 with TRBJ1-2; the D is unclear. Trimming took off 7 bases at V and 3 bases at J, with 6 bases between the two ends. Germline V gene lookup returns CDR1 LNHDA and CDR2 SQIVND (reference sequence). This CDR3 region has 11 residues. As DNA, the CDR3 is TGTGCCAGTACCCAGTACTATGGCTACACCTTC. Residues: CASTQYYGYTF.

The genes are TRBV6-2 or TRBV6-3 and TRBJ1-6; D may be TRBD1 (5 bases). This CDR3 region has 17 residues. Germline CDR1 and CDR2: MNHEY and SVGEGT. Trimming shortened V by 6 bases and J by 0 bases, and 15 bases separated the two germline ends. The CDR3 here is CASSLARGLSYNSPLHF. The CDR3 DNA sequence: TGTGCCAGCAGCCTCGCCCGGGGCCTCTCCTATAATTCACCCCTCCACTTT.

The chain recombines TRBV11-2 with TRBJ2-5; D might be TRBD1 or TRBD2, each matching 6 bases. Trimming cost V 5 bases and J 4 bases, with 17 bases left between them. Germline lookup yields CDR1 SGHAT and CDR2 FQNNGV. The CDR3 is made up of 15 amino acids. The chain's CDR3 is CASSPGGRDLETQYF. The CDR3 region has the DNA TGTGCCAGCAGCCCCGGGGGCCGAGATCTAGAGACCCAGTACTTC.

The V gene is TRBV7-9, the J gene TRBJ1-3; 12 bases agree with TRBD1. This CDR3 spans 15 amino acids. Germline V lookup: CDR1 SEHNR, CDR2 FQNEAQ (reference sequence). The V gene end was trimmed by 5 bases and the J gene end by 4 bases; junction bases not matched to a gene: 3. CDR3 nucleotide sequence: TGTGCCAGCAGCCGGGACAGGGGGCTCGGAAACACCATATATTTT. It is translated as CASSRDRGLGNTIYF.

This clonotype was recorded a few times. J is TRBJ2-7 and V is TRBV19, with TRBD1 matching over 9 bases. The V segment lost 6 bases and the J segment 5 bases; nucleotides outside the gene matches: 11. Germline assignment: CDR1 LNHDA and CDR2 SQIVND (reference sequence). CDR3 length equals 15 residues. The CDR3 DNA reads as TGTGCCAGTAGGCCCGGGACAGGGAGCATCAACGAGCAGTACTTC. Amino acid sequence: CASRPGTGSINEQYF.

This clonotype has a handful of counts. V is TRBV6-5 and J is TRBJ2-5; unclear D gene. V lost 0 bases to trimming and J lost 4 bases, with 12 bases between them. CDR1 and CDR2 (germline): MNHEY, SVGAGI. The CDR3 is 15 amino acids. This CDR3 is CASSYSSGSGETQYF. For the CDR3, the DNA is TGTGCCAGCAGTTACTCGTCGGGCTCCGGAGAGACCCAGTACTTC.

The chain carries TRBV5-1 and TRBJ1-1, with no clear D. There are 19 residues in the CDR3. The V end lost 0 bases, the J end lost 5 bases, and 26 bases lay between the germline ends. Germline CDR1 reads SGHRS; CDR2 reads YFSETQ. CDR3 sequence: CASSLAGGSNIGFLTEAFF. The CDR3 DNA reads TGCGCCAGCAGCTTGGCCGGCGGGAGCAACATCGGGTTTCTAACTGAAGCTTTCTTT.

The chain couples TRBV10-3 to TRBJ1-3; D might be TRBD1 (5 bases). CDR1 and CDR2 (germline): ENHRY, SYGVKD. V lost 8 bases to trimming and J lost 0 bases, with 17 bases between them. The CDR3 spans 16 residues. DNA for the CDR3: TGTGCCATCCGGGGGGGGATAATTAGCTCTGGAAACACCATATATTTT. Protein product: CAIRGGIISSGNTIYF.

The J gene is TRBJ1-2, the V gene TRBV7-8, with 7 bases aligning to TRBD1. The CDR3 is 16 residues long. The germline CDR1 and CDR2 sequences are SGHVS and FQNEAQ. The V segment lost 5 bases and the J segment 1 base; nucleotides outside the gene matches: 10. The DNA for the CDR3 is TGTGCCAGCAGCCTACAGGGGCAGCCGGGTAACTATGGCTACACCTTC. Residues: CASSLQGQPGNYGYTF.

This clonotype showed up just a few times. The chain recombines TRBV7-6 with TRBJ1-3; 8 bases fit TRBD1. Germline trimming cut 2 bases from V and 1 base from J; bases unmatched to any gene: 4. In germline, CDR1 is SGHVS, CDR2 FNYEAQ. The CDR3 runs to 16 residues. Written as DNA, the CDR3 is TGTGCCAGCAGCTTATATCAGGGGGCATCTGGAAACACCATATATTTT. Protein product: CASSLYQGASGNTIYF.

CDR3 DNA: TGCAGTGCTATTGCGGCAACCTATGGCTACACCTTC. As protein: CSAIAATYGYTF. This chain links TRBV20-1 with TRBJ1-2; D is unclear. CDR1 is DFQATT and CDR2 is SNEGSKA in the germline V gene (reference sequence). There are 12 residues in the CDR3. V was pared by 4 bases and J by 4 bases, with 10 bases between.

The CDR3, as DNA: TGCAGTGCTAGAGGGGGCGCAGGGACCCAGTACTTC. Encoded protein: CSARGGAGTQYF. The rearrangement uses TRBV20-1 and TRBJ2-5; perhaps TRBD1 as D (5 bases). Germline CDR1 reads DFQATT; CDR2 reads SNEGSKA (reference sequence). The CDR3 extends over 12 amino acids. V was cut by 1 base and J by 7 bases, with 10 bases left in between.

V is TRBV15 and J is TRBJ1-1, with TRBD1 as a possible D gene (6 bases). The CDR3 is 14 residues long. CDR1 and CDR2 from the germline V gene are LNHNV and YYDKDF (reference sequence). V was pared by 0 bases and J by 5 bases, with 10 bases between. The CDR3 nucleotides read TGTGCCACCAGCAGAGATAACCAGGGGACTGAAGCTTTCTTT. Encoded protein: CATSRDNQGTEAFF. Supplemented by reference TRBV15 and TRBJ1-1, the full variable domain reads DAMVIQNPRYQVTQFGKPVTLSCSQTLNHNVMYWYQQKSSQAPKLLFHYYDKDFNNEADTPDNFQSRRPNTSFCFLDIRSPGLGDTAMYLCATSRDNQGTEAFFGQGTRLTVV.

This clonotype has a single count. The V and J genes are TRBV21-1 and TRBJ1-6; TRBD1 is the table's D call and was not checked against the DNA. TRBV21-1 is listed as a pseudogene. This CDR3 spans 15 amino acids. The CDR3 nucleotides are TGTGCCAGCAGCAAGTGGGGACAGAATAATTCACCCCTCCACTTT. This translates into CASSKWGQNNSPLHF.